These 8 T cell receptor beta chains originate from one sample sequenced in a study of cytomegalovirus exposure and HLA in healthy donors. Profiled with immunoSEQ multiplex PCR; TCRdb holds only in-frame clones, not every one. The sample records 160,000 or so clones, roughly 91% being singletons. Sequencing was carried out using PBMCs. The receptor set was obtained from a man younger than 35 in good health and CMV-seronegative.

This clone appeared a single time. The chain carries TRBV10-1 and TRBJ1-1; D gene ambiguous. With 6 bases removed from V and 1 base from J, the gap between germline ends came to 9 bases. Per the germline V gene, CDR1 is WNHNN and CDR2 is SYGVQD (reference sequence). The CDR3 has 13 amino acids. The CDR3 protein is CASSRNRNTEAFF. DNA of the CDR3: TGCGCCAGCAGCCGCAACAGGAACACTGAAGCTTTCTTT.

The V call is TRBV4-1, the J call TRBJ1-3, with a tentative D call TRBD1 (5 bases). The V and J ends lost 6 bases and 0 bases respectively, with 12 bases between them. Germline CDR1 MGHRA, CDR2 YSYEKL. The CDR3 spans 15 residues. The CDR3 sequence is CASRSGGSSGNTIYF. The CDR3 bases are TGCGCCAGCAGGTCGGGGGGGAGCTCTGGAAACACCATATATTTT.

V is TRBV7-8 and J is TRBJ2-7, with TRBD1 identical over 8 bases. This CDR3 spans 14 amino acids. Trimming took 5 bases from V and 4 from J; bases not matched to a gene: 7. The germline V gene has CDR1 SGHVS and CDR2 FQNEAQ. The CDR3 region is CASSRTGLSYEQYF. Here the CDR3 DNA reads TGTGCCAGCAGCCGGACAGGGTTAAGTTACGAGCAGTACTTC. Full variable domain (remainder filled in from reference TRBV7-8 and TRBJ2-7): GAGVSQSPRYKVAKRGQDVALRCDPISGHVSLFWYQQALGQGPEFLTYFQNEAQLDKSGLPSDRFFAERPEGSVSTLKIQRTQQEDSAVYLCASSRTGLSYEQYFGPGTRLTVT.

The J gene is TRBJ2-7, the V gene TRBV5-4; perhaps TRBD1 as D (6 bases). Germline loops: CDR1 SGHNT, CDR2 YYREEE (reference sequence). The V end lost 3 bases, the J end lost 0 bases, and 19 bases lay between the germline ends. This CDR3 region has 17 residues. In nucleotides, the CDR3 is TGTGCCAGCAGCTCCTCCGGATTTGGGACACCCTCCTACGAGCAGTACTTC. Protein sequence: CASSSSGFGTPSYEQYF.

The CDR3 region has the DNA TGCGCCAGCCTCGACAGGGAGAACACTGAAGCTTTCTTT. It encodes CASLDRENTEAFF. The chain couples TRBV5-1 to TRBJ1-1, with 7 nucleotides matching TRBD1. There are 13 residues in the CDR3. The trim removed 7 bases at V and 1 base at J, leaving 4 bases unmatched. CDR1 and CDR2 (germline): SGHRS, YFSETQ. The variable domain in full, completed from reference TRBV5-1 and TRBJ1-1, reads KAGVTQTPRYLIKTRGQQVTLSCSPISGHRSVSWYQQTPGQGLQFLFEYFSETQRNKGNFPGRFSGRQFSNSRSEMNVSTLELGDSALYLCASLDRENTEAFFGQGTRLTVV.

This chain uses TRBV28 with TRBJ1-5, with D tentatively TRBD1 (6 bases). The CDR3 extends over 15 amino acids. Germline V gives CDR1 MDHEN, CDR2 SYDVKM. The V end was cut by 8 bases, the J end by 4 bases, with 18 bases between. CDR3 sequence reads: CASSRRGDYNQPQHF. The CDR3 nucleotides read TGTGCCAGCTCCCGGAGGGGGGACTATAATCAGCCCCAGCATTTT.

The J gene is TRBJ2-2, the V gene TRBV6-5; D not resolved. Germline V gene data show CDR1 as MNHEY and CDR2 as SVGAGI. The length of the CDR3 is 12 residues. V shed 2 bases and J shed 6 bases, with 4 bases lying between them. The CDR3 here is CASSYAPGELFF. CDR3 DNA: TGTGCCAGCAGTTACGCGCCCGGGGAGCTGTTTTTT.

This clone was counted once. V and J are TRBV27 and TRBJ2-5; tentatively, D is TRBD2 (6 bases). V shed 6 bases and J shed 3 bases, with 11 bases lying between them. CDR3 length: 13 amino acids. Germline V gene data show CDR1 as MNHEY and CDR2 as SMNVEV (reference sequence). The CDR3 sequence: CASSPPGEETQYF. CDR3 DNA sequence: TGTGCCAGCAGCCCCCCGGGAGAAGAGACCCAGTACTTC.